The rows below give T cell receptor beta chains drawn from one sample of a study of T cells in Graves' hyperthyroidism and ophthalmopathy. TCRdb reprocessed the multiplex PCR reads via MiXCR and lists one record per CDR3 protein. The sample holds 350,000 to 400,000 distinct CDR3 sequences, about 18% seen once. Sequences were obtained from blood. These receptors were taken from a woman aged 18-29 years with Graves' hyperthyroidism. CDR3s include the opening cysteine and the closing phenylalanine or tryptophan. The D gene is left open where the match is weak. A row's size may be missing; if present it is once, few, many or a size class.

size | J | V | D | DNA | CDR3
many | TRBJ2-5 | TRBV30 | . | TGTGCCTGGCTTGCTGACAGTGGGGAGACCCAGTACTTC | CAWLADSGETQYF
. | TRBJ1-2 | TRBV7-8 | . | TGTGCCAGCAGCCCCGGCCCCCACGACTATGGCTACACCTTC | CASSPGPHDYGYTF
few | TRBJ1-2 | TRBV6-1 | TRBD1 | TGTGCCAGCAGTGAAGCGACGTTAGGGGGCCAGGGCTACACCTTC | CASSEATLGGQGYTF
many | TRBJ1-1 | TRBV11-3 | . | TGTGCCAGCAGCGGCGGGGGTAGCACTGAAGCTTTCTTT | CASSGGGSTEAFF
many | TRBJ1-1 | TRBV28 | . | TGTGCCAGCAGGGGGCTAGGTGAAGCTTTCTTT | CASRGLGEAFF
. | TRBJ2-7 | TRBV12-3/TRBV12-4 | TRBD1 | TGTGCCAGCAGAACTACAGGGGTGTCCTTGGCCGAGCAGTACTTC | CASRTTGVSLAEQYF
many | TRBJ2-2 | TRBV5-1 | . | TGCGCCAGCAGCCTCCGGACGCTCAACACCGGGGAGCTGTTTTTT | CASSLRTLNTGELFF
many | TRBJ1-2 | TRBV6-5 | . | TGTGCCAGCAGTTTCGATCCACTGCGATCCTTCATATATGGCTACACCTTC | CASSFDPLRSFIYGYTF
many | TRBJ2-7 | TRBV27 | TRBD1 | TGTGCCAGCAGTCCAGGCCCCGGGACAGCAGCCTACGAGCAGTACTTC | CASSPGPGTAAYEQYF
many | TRBJ1-1 | TRBV7-8 | . | TGTGCCAGCAGCCCCCCCAGAGGCAGCGGTGAAGCTTTCTTT | CASSPPRGSGEAFF
many | TRBJ2-7 | TRBV11-2 | . | TGTGCCAGCAGCTTAGTTGGGCCCGAGCAGTACTTC | CASSLVGPEQYF
many | TRBJ2-5 | TRBV18 | . | TGTGCCAGCTCACCAAAGGACATAGAGACCCAGTACTTC | CASSPKDIETQYF
many | TRBJ2-5 | TRBV20-1 | . | TGCAGTGTCCCCCAGGGGATAATCCAAGAGACCCAGTGCTTC | CSVPQGIIQETQCF
many | TRBJ2-5 | TRBV29-1 | . | TGCAGCGCTGCCATCAGCGGAGTGGAAGAGACCCAGTACTTC | CSAAISGVEETQYF